These T cell receptor beta chains were read from a single sample in a study of T cell repertoires in cytomegalovirus infection. TCRdb called the reads again in MiXCR, with one record for every CDR3 protein. The sample includes under 200,000 distinct CDR3 sequences, roughly 9% of them seen just once. The sample comprised PBMCs. These receptors were obtained from a human donor in good health (CMV status not recorded). Some clones in this sample may be carry-over from other donors' samples. CDR3s include the opening cysteine and the closing phenylalanine or tryptophan. Fields, in order: V gene, J gene, clone size, CDR3 protein. The size entry is marked missing in some rows and otherwise reads once, few, many or a size class.

>TRBV7-2|TRBJ1-5|many
CASSPGDHQPQHF
>TRBV5-4|TRBJ2-1|NA
CASRSASGGYNEQFF
>TRBV6-2/TRBV6-3|TRBJ2-1|few
CASSYYGTSGRSYNEQFF
>TRBV7-2|TRBJ1-1|many
CASRPGGSLMNTEAFF
>TRBV5-1|TRBJ1-2|few
CASSLGQEAFYGYTF
>TRBV7-2|TRBJ2-1|many
CASSLDRGSYNEQFF
>TRBV20-1|TRBJ1-5|NA
CSAGFRDPNQPQHF
>TRBV29-1|TRBJ2-1|few
CSGRGGSYNEQFF
>TRBV28|TRBJ2-1|few
CASSFLMRVHEQFF
>TRBV7-2|TRBJ1-2|many
CASSLRPKGTGEGGYTF
>TRBV28|TRBJ2-7|many
CASTMTERLGEQYF
>TRBV10-3|TRBJ2-3|few
CASHTQYF
>TRBV6-5|TRBJ2-7|few
CASSYTGTSYEQYF
>TRBV28|TRBJ1-2|few
CASSFRRGQGYGYTF
>TRBV7-2|TRBJ1-1|few
CASSNRDAGRTEAFF
>TRBV7-2|TRBJ2-2|many
CASSFSGRSRAGELFF
>TRBV28|TRBJ2-3|NA
CASSSVLSGGTSTDTQYF